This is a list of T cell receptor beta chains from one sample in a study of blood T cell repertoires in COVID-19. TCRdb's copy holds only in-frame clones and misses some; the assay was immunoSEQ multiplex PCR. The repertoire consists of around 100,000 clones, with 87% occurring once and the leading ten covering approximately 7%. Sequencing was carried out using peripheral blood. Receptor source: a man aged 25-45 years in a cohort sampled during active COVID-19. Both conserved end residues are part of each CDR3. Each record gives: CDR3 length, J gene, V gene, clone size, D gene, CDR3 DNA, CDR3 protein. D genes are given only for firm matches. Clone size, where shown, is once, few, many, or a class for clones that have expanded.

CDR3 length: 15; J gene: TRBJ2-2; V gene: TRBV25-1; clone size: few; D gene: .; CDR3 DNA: TGTGCCAGCAGTGAATTAGAAGGGGACACCGGGGAGCTGTTTTTT; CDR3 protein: CASSELEGDTGELFF
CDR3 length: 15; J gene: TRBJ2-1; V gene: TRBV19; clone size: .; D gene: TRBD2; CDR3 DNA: TGTGCCAGTAGTATTGGGGTAGCGGGGGACAATGAGCAGTTCTTC; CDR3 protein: CASSIGVAGDNEQFF
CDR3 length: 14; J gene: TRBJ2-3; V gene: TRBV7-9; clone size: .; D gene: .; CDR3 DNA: TGTGCCAGCAGCTTAGATCGGGGGGCGGATACGCAGTATTTT; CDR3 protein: CASSLDRGADTQYF
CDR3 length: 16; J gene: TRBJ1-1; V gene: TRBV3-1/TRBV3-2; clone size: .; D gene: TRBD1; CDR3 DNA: TGTGCCAGCAGCCGCCTGTTACAGGGGGCGGACACTGAAGCTTTCTTT; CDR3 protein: CASSRLLQGADTEAFF
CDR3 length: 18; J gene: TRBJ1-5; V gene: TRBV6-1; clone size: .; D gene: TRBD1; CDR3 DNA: TGTGCCAGCAGTGCCGGACAGGGCGGCCCTTATAGCAATCAGCCCCAGCATTTT; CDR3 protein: CASSAGQGGPYSNQPQHF
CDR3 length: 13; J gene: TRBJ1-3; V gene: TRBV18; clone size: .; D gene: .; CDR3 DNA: TGTGCCAGCTCACCCGGCTCTGGAAACACCATATATTTT; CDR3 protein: CASSPGSGNTIYF
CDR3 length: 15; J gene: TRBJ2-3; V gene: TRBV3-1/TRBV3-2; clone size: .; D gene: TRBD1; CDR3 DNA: TGTGCCAGCAGCCGACAGGGTGGGGTGACAGATACGCAGTATTTT; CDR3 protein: CASSRQGGVTDTQYF
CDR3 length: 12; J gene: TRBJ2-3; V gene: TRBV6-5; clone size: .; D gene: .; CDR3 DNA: TGTGCCAGCAGTTCCCGGGGAGATACGCAGTATTTT; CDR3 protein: CASSSRGDTQYF
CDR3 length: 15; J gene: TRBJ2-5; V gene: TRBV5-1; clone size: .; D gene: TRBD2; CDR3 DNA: TGCGCCAGCAGCTTAACCGGGGGGTCTAAAGAGACCCAGTACTTC; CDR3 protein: CASSLTGGSKETQYF
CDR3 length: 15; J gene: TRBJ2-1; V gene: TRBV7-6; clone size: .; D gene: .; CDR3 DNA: TGTGCCAGCAGCCCGGGGGACGCCGCCTACAATGAGCAGTTCTTC; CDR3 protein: CASSPGDAAYNEQFF
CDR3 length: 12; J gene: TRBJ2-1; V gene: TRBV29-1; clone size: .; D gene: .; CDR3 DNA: TGCAGCGTTGGGAGCGAATACAATGAGCAGTTCTTC; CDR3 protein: CSVGSEYNEQFF
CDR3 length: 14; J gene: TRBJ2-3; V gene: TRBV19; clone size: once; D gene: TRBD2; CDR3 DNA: TGTGCCAGTAGTAAGAGCGGGACTGAAGATACGCAGTATTTT; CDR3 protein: CASSKSGTEDTQYF
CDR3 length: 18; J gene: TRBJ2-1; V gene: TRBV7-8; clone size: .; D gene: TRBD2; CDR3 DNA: TGTGCCAGCAGCCCTACTCTAGCGGGGGGGCCGGTCTACAATGAGCAGTTCTTC; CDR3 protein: CASSPTLAGGPVYNEQFF
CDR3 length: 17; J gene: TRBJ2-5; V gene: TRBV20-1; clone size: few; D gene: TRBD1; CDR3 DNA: TGCAGTGCTAGTGATTGGGGACAGAGCGAAACCTGGGAGACCCAGTACTTC; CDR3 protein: CSASDWGQSETWETQYF
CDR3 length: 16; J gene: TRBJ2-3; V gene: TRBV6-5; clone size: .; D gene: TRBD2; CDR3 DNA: TGTGCCAGCAGTTACTTTTTAGGGACTAGCGGGTCCGCGCAGTATTTT; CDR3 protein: CASSYFLGTSGSAQYF
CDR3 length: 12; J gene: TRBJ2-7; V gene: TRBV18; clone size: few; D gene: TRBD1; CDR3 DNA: TGTGCCAGCTCACCACAAGACAGGGGTCTGTACTTC; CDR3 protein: CASSPQDRGLYF
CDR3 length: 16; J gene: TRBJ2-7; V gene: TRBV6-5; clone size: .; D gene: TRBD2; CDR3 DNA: TGTGCCAGCAGTTACGCCGGCGGGGGACCAGGTTACGAGCAGTACTTC; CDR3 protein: CASSYAGGGPGYEQYF
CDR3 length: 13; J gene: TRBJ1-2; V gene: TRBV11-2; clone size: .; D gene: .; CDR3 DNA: TGTGCCAGCAGCTCCGACAGGTCTCTCGGCTACACCTTC; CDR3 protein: CASSSDRSLGYTF
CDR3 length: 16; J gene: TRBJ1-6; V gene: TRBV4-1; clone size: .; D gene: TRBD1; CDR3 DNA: TGCGCCAGCAGCCAGGCGAGGGGGCTAGAGGGATCACCCCTCCACTTT; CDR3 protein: CASSQARGLEGSPLHF
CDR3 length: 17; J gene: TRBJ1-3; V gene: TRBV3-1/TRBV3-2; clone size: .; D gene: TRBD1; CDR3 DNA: TGTGCCAGCAGCCTCGACAGGGAAGGCGCTTATGGAAACACCATATATTTT; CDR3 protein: CASSLDREGAYGNTIYF
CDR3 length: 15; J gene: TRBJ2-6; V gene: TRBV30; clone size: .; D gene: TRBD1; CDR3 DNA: TGTGCCTGGAGTACAGGGGCCTCTGGGGCCAACGTCCTGACTTTC; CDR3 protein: CAWSTGASGANVLTF
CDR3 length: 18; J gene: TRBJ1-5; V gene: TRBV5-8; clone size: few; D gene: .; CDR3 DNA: TGTGCCAGCAGCTTGGTTCTGTTGCGACAGGACAGCAATCAGCCCCAGCATTTT; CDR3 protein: CASSLVLLRQDSNQPQHF
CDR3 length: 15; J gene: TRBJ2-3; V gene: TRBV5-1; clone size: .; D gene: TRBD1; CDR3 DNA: TGCGCCAGCAGCCAACTCGGGCAGGGGGCAGATACGCAGTATTTT; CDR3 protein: CASSQLGQGADTQYF
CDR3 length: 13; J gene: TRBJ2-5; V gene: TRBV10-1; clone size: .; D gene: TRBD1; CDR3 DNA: TGCGCCAGCAGTGGACAGGGGCAAGAGACCCAGTACTTC; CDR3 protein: CASSGQGQETQYF
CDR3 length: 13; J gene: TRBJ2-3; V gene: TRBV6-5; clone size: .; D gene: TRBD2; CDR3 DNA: TGTGCCAGCAGTTATTTTGGGGGGGGTACGCAGTATTTT; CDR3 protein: CASSYFGGGTQYF
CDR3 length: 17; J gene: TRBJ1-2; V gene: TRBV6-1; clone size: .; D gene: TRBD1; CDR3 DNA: TGTGCCAGCAGTGATCCGGGACAGGGAAGTCTTGTCTATGGCTACACCTTC; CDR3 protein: CASSDPGQGSLVYGYTF
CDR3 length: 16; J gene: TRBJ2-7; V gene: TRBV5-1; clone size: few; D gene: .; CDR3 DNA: TGCGCCAGCAGCTTGACAGCCGGGACATCTGTTTACGAGCAGTACTTC; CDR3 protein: CASSLTAGTSVYEQYF
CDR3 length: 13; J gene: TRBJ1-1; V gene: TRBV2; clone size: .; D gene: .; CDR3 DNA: TGTGCCAGCAGCGTAGGGGGGAACACTGAAGCTTTCTTT; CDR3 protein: CASSVGGNTEAFF
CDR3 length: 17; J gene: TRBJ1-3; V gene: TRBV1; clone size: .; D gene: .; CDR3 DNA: TGCACCAGCAGCCATCGGCCGGACAGGGATTGTGGGAAGGCCATATATTTT; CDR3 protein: CTSSHRPDRDCGKAIYF
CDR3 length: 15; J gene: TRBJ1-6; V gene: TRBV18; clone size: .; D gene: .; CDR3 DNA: TGTGCCAGCTCACCCATCGGACAGTATAATTCACCCCTCCACTTT; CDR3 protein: CASSPIGQYNSPLHF
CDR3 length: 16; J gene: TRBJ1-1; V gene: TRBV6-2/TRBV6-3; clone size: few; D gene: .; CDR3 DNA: TGTGCCAGCAGTTACAGGAGGAGAACCCTGAACACTGAAGCTTTCTTT; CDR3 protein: CASSYRRRTLNTEAFF
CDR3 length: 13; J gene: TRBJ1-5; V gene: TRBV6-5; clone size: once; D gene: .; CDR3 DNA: TGTGCCAGCAGTTACATGGCAAGTCAGCCCCAGCATTTT; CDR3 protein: CASSYMASQPQHF
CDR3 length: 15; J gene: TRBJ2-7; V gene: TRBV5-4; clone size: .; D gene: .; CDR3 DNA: TGTGCCAGCAGCACAGAACTACAGGCCGCCTACGAGCAGTACTTC; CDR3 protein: CASSTELQAAYEQYF
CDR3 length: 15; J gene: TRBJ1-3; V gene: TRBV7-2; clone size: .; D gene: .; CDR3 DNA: TGTGCCAGCAGCTTATTGCAGGGCTCTGGAAACACCATATATTTT; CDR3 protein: CASSLLQGSGNTIYF
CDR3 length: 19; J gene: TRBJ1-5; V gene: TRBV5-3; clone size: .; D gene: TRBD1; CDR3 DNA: TGTGCCAGAAGCGTTCTAGGACAGGCCAGGACTCAGGGCAATCAGCCCCAGCATTTT; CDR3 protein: CARSVLGQARTQGNQPQHF
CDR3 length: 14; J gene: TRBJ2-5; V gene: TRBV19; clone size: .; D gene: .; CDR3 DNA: TGTGCCAGTAGTATCCTAGGCGGCCAAGAGACCCAGTACTTC; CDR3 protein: CASSILGGQETQYF
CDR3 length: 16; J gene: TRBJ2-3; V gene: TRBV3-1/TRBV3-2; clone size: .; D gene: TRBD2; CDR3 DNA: TGTGCCAGCAGCCCCTGGGGCGGGGGGGGTCCCGATACGCAGTATTTT; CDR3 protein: CASSPWGGGGPDTQYF
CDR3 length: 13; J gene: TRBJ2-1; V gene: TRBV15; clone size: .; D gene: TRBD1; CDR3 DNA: TGTGCCACCAGCAGAGATACTTGGGCAGGGGGGTTCTTC; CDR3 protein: CATSRDTWAGGFF
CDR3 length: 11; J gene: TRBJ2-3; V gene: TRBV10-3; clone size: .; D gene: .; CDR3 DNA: TGTGCCGCCGAGACAGAAGATACGCAGTATTTT; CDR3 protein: CAAETEDTQYF
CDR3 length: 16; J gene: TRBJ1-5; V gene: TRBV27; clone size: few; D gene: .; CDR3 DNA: TGTGCCAGCAGCAGACTCGGGGCGGGGGATTGGCAGCCCCAGCATTTT; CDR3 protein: CASSRLGAGDWQPQHF
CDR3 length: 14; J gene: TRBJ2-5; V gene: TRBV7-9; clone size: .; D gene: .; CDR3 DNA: TGTGCCAGCAGCTTCGGGGGTGTAGTCGAGACCCAGTACTTC; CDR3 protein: CASSFGGVVETQYF
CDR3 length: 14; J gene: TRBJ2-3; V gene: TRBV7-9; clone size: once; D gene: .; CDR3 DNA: TGTGCCAGCACCCGCGGTCAGCCCCCAGATACGCAGTATTTT; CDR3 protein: CASTRGQPPDTQYF
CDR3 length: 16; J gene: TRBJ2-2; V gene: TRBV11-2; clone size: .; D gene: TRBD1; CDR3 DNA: TGTGCCAGCAGCTCCCGGACAGGGTTGAGCACCGGGGAGCTGTTTTTT; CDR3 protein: CASSSRTGLSTGELFF
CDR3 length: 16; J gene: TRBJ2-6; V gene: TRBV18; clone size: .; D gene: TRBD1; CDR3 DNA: TGTGCCAGCTCACCAAGACAGGGTGGTGGGGCCAACGTCCTGACTTTC; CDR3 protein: CASSPRQGGGANVLTF
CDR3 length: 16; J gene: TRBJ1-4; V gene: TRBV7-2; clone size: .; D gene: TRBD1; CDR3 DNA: TGTGCCAGCAGCCCAAGGACAGGCAGGATGGGAGAAAAACTGTTTTTT; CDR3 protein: CASSPRTGRMGEKLFF
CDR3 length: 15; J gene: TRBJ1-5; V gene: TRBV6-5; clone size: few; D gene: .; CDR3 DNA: TGTGCCAGCAAATCAGGACTTAATAGCAATCAGCCCCAGCATTTT; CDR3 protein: CASKSGLNSNQPQHF
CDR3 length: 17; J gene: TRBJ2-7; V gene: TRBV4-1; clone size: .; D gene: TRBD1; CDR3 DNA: TGCGCCAGCAGCCCCAGCCCCACAGGGGTGGGCCAATTCGAGCAGTACTTC; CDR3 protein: CASSPSPTGVGQFEQYF
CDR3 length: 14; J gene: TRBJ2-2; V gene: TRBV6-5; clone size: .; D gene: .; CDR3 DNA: TGTGCCAGCCTGTTACAGTCGAACACCGGGGAGCTGTTTTTT; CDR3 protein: CASLLQSNTGELFF
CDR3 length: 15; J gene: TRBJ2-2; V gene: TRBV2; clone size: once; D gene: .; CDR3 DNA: TGTGCCAGCAGTGATGTGGCGGGCGTCACCGGGGAGCTGTTTTTT; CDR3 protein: CASSDVAGVTGELFF
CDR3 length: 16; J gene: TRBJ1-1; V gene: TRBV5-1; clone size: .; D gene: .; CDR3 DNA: TGCGCCAGCAGCTTGAGGTTGGAGGCTATGAACACTGAAGCTTTCTTT; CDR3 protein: CASSLRLEAMNTEAFF
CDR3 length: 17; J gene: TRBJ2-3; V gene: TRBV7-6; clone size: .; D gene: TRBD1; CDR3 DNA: TGTGCCAGCAGCTTAGTTGGGACAGGGGGTCTCCCAGATACGCAGTATTTT; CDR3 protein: CASSLVGTGGLPDTQYF
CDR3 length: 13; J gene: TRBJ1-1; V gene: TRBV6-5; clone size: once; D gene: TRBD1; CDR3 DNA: TGTGCCAGCAGGCGAACAGGGGCCACTGAAGCTTTCTTT; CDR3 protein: CASRRTGATEAFF
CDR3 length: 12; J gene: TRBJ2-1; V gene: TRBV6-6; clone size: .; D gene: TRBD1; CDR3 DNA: TGTGCCAGCAGTTTGACAGGGGATGAGCAGTTCTTC; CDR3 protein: CASSLTGDEQFF
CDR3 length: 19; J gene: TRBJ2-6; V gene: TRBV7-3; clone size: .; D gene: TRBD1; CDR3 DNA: TGTGCCAGCAGCAAGAGACAGGGGCCCACCCGCTCTGGGGCCAACGTCCTGACTTTC; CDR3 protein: CASSKRQGPTRSGANVLTF
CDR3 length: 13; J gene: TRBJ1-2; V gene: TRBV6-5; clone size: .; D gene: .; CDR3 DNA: TGTGCCAGCAGTTACTCTGGGCAAGATGGCTACACCTTC; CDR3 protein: CASSYSGQDGYTF
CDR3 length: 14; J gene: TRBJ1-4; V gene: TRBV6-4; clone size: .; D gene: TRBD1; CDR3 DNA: TGTGCCAGCAGTAGAGACAGGGGGGATGAAAAACTGTTTTTT; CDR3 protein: CASSRDRGDEKLFF
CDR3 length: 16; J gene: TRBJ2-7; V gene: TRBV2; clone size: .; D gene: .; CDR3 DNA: TGTGCCAGCAGTGAGGGTCCGGGGGTTAGCTCCTACGAGCAGTACTTC; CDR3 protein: CASSEGPGVSSYEQYF
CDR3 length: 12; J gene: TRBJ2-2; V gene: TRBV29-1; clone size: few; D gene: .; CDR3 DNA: TGCAGCGTTGGCAGGGTTACCGGGGAGCTGTTTTTT; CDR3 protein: CSVGRVTGELFF
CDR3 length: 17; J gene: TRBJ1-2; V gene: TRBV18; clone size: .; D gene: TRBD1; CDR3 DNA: TGTGCCAGCTCACCACCGAATCCAGGGGGAAACCCCTATGGCTACACCTTC; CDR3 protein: CASSPPNPGGNPYGYTF
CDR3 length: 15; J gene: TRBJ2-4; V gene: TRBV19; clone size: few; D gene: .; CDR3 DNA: TGTGCCAGTAGTCCCATGACTATCTCCAAAAACATTCAGTACTTC; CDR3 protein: CASSPMTISKNIQYF